Included here is one T cell receptor beta chain sequence, with context. This sample was taken from a study of technical replicates of blood from several donors. Only in-frame clones appear in the TCRdb table, and some are missing; sequencing was by immunoSEQ multiplex PCR. The data hold 75,000 to 100,000 clones, with 95% observed a single time. The sequencing sample was made of T cells isolated from PBMCs. The receptor was derived from a human donor in good health.

CDR3 sequence reads: CASSVDSRKTEAFF. In DNA form, the CDR3 reads TGTGCCAGCAGCGTAGATAGCCGAAAGACTGAAGCTTTCTTT. V and J are TRBV9 and TRBJ1-1; no clear D gene. CDR1 SGDLS and CDR2 YYNGEE come from the germline V gene. CDR3 length: 14 amino acids. V was clipped by 0 bases and J by 5 bases, with 11 bases between them.